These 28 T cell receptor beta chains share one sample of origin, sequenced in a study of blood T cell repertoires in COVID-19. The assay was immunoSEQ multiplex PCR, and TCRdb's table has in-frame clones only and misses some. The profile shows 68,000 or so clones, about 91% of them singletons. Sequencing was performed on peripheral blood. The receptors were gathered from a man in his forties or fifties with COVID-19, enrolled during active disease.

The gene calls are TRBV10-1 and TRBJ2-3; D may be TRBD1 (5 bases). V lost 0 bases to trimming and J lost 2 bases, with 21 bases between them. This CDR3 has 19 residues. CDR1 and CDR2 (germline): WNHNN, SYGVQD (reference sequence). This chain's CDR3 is CASSESQIRAELDTDTQYF. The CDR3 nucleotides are TGCGCCAGCAGTGAGTCACAGATCAGGGCCGAGTTGGACACAGATACGCAGTATTTT.

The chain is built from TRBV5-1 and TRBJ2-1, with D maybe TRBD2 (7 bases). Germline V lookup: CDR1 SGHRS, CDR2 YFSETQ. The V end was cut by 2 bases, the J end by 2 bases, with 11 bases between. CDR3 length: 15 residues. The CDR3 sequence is CASSLGGATYNEQFF. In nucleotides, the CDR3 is TGCGCCAGCAGCTTAGGGGGGGCCACCTACAATGAGCAGTTCTTC.

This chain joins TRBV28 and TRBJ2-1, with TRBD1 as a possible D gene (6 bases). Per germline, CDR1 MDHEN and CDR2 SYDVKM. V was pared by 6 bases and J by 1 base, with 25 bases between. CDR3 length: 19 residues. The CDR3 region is CASRSTGYVGERSYNEQFF. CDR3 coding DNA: TGTGCCAGCAGGTCTACAGGGTACGTCGGGGAGCGATCCTACAATGAGCAGTTCTTC.

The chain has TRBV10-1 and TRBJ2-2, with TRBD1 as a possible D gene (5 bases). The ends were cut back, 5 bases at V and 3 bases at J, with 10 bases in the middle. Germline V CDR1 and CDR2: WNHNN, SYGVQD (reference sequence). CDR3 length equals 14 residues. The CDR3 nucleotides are TGCGCCAGCAGTTCCTCACAGGACACCGGGGAGCTGTTTTTT. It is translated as CASSSSQDTGELFF.

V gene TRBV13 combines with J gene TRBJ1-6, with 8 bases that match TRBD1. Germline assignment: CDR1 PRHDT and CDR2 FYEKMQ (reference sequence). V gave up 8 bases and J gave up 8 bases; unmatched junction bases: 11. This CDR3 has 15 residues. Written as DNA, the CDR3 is TGTGCCAGCGAGAGGCGGGGACAGGTGGATTCACCCCTCCACTTT. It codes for CASERRGQVDSPLHF. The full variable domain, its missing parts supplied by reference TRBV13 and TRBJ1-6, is AAGVIQSPRHLIKEKRETATLKCYPIPRHDTVYWYQQGPGQDPQFLISFYEKMQSDKGSIPDRFSAQQFSDYHSELNMSSLELGDSALYFCASERRGQVDSPLHFGNGTRLTVT.

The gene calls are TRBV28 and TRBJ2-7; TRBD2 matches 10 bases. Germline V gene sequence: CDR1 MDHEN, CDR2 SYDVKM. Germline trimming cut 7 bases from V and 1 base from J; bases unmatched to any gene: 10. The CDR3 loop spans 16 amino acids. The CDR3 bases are TGTGCCAGCAACCAACTAGCGGGGCTCTCTTCCTACGAGCAGTACTTC. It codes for CASNQLAGLSSYEQYF.

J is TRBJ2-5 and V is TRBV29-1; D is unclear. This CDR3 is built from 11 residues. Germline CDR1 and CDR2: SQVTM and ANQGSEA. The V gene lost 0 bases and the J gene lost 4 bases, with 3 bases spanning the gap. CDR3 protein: CSVEDLETQYF. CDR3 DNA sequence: TGCAGCGTTGAAGATCTAGAGACCCAGTACTTC.

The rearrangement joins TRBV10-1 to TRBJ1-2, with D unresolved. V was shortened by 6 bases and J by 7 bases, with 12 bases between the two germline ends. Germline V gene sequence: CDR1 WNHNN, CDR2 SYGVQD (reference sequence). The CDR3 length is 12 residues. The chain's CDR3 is CASSPTTGGYTF. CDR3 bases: TGCGCCAGCAGCCCAACCACCGGTGGCTACACCTTC.

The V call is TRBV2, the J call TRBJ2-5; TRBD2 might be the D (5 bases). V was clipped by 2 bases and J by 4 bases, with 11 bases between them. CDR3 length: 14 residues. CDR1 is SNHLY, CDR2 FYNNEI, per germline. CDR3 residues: CASSEREMTETQYF. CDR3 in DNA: TGTGCCAGCAGTGAACGGGAAATGACAGAGACCCAGTACTTC.

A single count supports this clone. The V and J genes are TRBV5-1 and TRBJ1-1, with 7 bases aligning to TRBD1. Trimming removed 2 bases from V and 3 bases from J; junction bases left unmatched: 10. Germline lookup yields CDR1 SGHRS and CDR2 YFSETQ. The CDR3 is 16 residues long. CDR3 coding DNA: TGCGCCAGCAGCTTCTGGGCTGGGCAGGGGGACACTGAAGCTTTCTTT. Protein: CASSFWAGQGDTEAFF. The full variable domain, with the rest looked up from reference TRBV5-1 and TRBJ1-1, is KAGVTQTPRYLIKTRGQQVTLSCSPISGHRSVSWYQQTPGQGLQFLFEYFSETQRNKGNFPGRFSGRQFSNSRSEMNVSTLELGDSALYLCASSFWAGQGDTEAFFGQGTRLTVV.

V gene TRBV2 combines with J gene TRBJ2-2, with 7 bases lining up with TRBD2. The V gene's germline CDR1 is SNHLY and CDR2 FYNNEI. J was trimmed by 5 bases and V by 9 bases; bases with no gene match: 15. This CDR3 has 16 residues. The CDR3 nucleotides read TGTGCCAGGACTGGGGAGGGGACTACGGTAACCGGGGAGCTGTTTTTT. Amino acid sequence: CARTGEGTTVTGELFF.

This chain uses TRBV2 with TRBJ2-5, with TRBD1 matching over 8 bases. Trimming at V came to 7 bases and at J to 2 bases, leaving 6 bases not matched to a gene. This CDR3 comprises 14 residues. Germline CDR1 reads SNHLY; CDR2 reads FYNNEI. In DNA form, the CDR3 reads TGTGCCAGCAAATCAGGACAGGGACAAGAGACCCAGTACTTC. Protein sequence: CASKSGQGQETQYF.

The CDR3 sequence is CASSLARSHYEQYF. DNA for the CDR3: TGTGCCAGCAGTTTGGCCAGATCGCACTACGAGCAGTACTTC. This sequence joins TRBV27 and TRBJ2-7, with D unresolved. V lost 3 bases and J lost 3, with 12 bases in between. Germline values: CDR1 MNHEY, CDR2 SMNVEV (reference sequence). This CDR3 comprises 14 residues.

CDR3 bases: TGCGCCAGCAGCCCAACAGCGGGCGGTGAAGCTTTCTTT. Translating gives CASSPTAGGEAFF. The chain recombines TRBV4-1 with TRBJ1-1; D is ambiguous. V shed 4 bases and J shed 7 bases, with 13 bases lying between them. The CDR3 sequence is 13 residues long. Germline-derived CDR1 and CDR2 are MGHRA and YSYEKL.

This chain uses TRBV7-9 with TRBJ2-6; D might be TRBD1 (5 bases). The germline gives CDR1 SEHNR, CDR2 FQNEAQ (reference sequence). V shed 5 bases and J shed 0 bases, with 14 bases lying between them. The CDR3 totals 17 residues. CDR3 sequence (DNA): TGTGCCAGCAGCCCCAGGGCTTCCGTCTCTGGGGCCAACGTCCTGACTTTC. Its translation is CASSPRASVSGANVLTF.

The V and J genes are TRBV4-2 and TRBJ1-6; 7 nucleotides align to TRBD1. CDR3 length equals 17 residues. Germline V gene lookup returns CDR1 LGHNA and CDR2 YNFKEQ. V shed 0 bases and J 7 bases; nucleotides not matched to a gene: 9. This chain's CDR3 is CASSQDLTSQGNSPLHF. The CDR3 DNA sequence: TGTGCCAGCAGCCAAGATCTCACCTCACAGGGGAATTCACCCCTCCACTTT.

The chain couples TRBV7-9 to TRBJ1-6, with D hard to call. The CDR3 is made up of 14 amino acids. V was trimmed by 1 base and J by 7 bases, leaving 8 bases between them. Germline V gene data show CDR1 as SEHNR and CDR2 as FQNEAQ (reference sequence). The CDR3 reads CASSLGRENSPLHF. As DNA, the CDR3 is TGTGCCAGCAGCTTAGGACGGGAAAATTCACCCCTCCACTTT. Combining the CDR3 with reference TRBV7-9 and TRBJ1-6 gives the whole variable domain DTGVSQNPRHKITKRGQNVTFRCDPISEHNRLYWYRQTLGQGPEFLTYFQNEAQLEKSRLLSDRFSAERPKGSFSTLEIQRTEQGDSAMYLCASSLGRENSPLHFGNGTRLTVT.

The CDR3 nucleotides are TGTGCCAGCTCACCGAGCCAGGGAATCAACTACGAGCAGTACTTC. Translating gives CASSPSQGINYEQYF. This chain uses TRBV18 with TRBJ2-7; tentative D call: TRBD1 (5 bases). This CDR3 contains 15 residues. Trimming removed 3 bases from V and 3 bases from J, with 15 bases in between. Per germline, CDR1 KGHSH and CDR2 LQKENI.

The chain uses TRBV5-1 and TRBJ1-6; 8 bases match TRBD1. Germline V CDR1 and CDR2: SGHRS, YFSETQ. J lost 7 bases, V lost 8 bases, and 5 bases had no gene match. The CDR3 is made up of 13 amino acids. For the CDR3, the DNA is TGCGCCAGTAGACGACAGGGGAATTCACCCCTCCACTTT. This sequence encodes CASRRQGNSPLHF.

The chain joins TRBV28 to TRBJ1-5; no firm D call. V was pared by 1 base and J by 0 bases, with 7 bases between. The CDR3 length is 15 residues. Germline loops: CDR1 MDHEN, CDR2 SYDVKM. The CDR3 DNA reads TGTGCCAGCAGTTTATCGGGTAATAGCAATCAGCCCCAGCATTTT. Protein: CASSLSGNSNQPQHF.

This CDR3 reads CASRRGGQGNEKLFF. Here the CDR3 DNA reads TGTGCCAGCAGACGAGGGGGACAGGGTAATGAAAAACTGTTTTTT. The chain recombines TRBV2 with TRBJ1-4, with TRBD1 identical over 9 bases. V shed 6 bases and J 4 bases; nucleotides not matched to a gene: 6. Germline assignment: CDR1 SNHLY and CDR2 FYNNEI. This CDR3 is built from 15 residues.

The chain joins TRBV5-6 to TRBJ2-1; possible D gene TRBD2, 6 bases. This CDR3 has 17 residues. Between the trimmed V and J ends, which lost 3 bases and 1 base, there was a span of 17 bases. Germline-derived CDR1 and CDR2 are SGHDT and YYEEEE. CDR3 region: CASSSRSTSRSYNEQFF. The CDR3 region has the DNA TGTGCCAGCAGCTCCCGCTCCACTAGCAGGTCCTACAATGAGCAGTTCTTC.

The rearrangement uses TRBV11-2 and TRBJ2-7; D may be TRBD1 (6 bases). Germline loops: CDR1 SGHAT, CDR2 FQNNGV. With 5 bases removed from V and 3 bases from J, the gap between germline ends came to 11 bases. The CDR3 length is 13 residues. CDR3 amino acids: CASSGEGGYEQYF. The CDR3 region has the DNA TGTGCCAGCAGCGGGGAAGGGGGCTACGAGCAGTACTTC. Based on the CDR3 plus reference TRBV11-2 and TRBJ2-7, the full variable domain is EAGVAQSPRYKIIEKRQSVAFWCNPISGHATLYWYQQILGQGPKLLIQFQNNGVVDDSQLPKDRFSAERLKGVDSTLKIQPAKLEDSAVYLCASSGEGGYEQYFGPGTRLTVT.

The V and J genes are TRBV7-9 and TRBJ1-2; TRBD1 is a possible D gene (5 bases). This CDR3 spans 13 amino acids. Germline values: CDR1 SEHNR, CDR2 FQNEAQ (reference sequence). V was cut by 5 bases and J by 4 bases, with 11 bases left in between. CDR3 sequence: CASSPTAIYGYTF. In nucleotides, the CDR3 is TGTGCCAGCAGCCCGACAGCGATCTATGGCTACACCTTC. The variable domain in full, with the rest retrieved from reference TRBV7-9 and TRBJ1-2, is DTGVSQNPRHKITKRGQNVTFRCDPISEHNRLYWYRQTLGQGPEFLTYFQNEAQLEKSRLLSDRFSAERPKGSFSTLEIQRTEQGDSAMYLCASSPTAIYGYTFGSGTRLTVV.

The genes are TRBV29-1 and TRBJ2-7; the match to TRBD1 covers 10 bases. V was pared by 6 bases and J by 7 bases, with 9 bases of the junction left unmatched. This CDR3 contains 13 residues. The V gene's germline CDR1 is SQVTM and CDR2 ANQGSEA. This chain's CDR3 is CSVPGQGTREQYF. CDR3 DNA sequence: TGCAGCGTGCCGGGACAGGGGACTCGGGAGCAGTACTTC.

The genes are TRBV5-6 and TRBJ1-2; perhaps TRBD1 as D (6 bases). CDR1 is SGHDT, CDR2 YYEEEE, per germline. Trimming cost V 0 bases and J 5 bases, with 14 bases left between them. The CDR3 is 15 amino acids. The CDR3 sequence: CASSLGWGLDYGYTF. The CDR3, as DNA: TGTGCCAGCAGCTTGGGGTGGGGGCTTGATTATGGCTACACCTTC. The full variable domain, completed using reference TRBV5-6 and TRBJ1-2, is DAGVTQSPTHLIKTRGQQVTLRCSPKSGHDTVSWYQQALGQGPQFIFQYYEEEERQRGNFPDRFSGHQFPNYSSELNVNALLLGDSALYLCASSLGWGLDYGYTFGSGTRLTVV.

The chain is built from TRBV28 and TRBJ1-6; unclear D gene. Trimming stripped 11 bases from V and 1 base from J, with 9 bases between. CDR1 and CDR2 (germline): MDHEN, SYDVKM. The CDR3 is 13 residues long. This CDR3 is CAGRRSYNSPLHF. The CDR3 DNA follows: TGTGCCGGGAGGCGTTCCTATAATTCACCCCTCCACTTT.

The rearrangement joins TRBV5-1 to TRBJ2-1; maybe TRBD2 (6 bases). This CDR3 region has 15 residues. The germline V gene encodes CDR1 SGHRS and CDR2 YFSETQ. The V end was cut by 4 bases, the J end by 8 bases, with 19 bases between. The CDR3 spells CASSRQEGSVDEQFF. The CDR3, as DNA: TGCGCCAGCAGCCGCCAGGAGGGATCTGTGGATGAGCAGTTCTTC.